This T cell receptor (beta chain) appears in the sequencing data of a study of blood T cell repertoires in COVID-19. Looking at the study overall: COVID-19 samples collected from the United States, Italy and Spain covered acute and convalescent phases. The cDNA or gDNA used as material had been derived from T cells, B-cell-depleted T cells, or PBMCs.

The CDR3 is made up of 14 amino acids. The germline V gene has CDR1 LGHDT and CDR2 YNNKEL (reference sequence). V lost 6 bases, J lost 10 bases, and 16 bases lay in between. Original processing methods: The authors estimated nucleated cell counts from reference gene primer amplification. Produced via immunoSEQ multiplex PCR; TCRdb's table is partial and in-frame only. That table furnishes V, J and clone size, whereas the DNA furnished D and trimming. The data show around 80,000 clones, with 83% seen just once and roughly 30% held by the top ten. The clonotype originates from a woman of 80 years or more with acute or convalescent COVID-19. The sample taken for sequencing was peripheral blood. This rearrangement joins TRBV3-1 (or the pseudogene TRBV3-2) to TRBJ1-6; tentative D call: TRBD1 (5 bases). Here the CDR3 reads CASRTREGGSPLHF. CDR3 in DNA: TGTGCCAGCAGAACCAGGGAAGGCGGATCACCCCTCCACTTT.